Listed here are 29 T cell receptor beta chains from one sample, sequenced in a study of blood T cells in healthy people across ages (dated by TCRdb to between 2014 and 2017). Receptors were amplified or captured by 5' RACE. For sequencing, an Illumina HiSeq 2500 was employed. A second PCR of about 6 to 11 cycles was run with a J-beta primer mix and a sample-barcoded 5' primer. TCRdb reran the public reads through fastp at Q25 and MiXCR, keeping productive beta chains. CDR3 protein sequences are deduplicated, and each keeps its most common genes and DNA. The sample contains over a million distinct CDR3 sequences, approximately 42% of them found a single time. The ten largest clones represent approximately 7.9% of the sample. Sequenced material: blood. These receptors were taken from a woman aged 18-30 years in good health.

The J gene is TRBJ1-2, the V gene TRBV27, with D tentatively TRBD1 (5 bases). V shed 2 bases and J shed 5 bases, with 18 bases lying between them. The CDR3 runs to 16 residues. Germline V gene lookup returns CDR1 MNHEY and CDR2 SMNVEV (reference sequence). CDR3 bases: TGTGCCAGCAGTTTAACGACGACCGGGCAGGGATATGGCTACACCTTC. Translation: CASSLTTTGQGYGYTF.

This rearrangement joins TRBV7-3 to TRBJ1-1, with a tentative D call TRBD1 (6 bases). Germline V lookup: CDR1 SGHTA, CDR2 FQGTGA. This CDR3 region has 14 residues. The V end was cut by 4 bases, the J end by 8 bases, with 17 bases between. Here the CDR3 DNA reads TGTGCCAGCAGCTCGTCGGACAGAGCTACGGAAGCTTTCTTT. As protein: CASSSSDRATEAFF.

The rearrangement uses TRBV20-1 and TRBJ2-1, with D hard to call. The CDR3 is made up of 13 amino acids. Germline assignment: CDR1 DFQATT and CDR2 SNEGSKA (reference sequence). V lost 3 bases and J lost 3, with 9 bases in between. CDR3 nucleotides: TGCAGTGCTAGGGGTAGCATCTACAATGAGCAGTTCTTC. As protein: CSARGSIYNEQFF.

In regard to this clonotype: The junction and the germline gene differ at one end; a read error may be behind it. CDR3 residues: CTSSLTQLAGANVLTF. The DNA of the CDR3 is TGTACCAGCAGCCTCACACAGTTGGCTGGGGCCAACGTCCTGACTTTC. This rearrangement joins TRBV7-8 to TRBJ2-6, with D unclear. CDR1 and CDR2 (germline): SGHVS, FQNEAQ. The CDR3 sequence is 16 residues long.

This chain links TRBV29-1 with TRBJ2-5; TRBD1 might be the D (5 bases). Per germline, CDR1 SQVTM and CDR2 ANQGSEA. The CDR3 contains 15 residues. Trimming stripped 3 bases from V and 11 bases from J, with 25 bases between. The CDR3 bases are TGCAGCGTTGAGCTTTATCAGGGAACTGGGAATGAGCAGTACTTC. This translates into CSVELYQGTGNEQYF. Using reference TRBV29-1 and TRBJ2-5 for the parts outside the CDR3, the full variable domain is SAVISQKPSRDICQRGTSLTIQCQVDSQVTMMFWYRQQPGQSLTLIATANQGSEATYESGFVIDKFPISRPNLTFSTLTVSNMSPEDSSIYLCSVELYQGTGNEQYFGPGTRLLVL.

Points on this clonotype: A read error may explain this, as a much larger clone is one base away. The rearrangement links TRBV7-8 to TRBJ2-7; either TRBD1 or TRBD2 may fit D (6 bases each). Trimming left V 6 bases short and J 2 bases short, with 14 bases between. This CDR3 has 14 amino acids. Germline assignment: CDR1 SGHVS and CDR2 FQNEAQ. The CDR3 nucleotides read TGTGCCAGCAGTTCCGCGGGACAAGCCTACGAGCAGTACTTC. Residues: CASSSAGQAYEQYF.

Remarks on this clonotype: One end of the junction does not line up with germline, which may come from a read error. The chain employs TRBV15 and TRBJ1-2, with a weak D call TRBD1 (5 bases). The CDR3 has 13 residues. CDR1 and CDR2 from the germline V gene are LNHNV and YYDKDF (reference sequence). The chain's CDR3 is CAPSSPGTRGYTF. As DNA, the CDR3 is TGTGCCCCCAGCTCCCCAGGGACGAGAGGCTACACCTTC.

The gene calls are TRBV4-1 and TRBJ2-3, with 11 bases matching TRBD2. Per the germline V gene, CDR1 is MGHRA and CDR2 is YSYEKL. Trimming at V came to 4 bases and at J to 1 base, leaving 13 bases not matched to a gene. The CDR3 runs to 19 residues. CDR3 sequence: CASSRSLASGRRGTDTQYF. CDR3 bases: TGCGCCAGCAGCCGGTCTTTGGCTAGCGGGAGGAGAGGCACAGATACGCAGTATTTT.

The CDR3 DNA reads TGCGCCAGCAGCTTGGAGGCCGTGAAGGAGACCCAGTACTTC. Its protein is CASSLEAVKETQYF. The chain has TRBV5-1 and TRBJ2-5; D uncertain. Germline CDR1 SGHRS, CDR2 YFSETQ. This CDR3 has 14 amino acids. Trimming cost V 0 bases and J 5 bases, with 11 bases left between them.

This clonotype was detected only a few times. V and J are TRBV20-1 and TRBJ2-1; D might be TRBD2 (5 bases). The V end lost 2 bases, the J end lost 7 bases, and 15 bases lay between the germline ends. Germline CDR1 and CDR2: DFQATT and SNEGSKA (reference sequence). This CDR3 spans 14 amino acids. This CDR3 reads CSARPLAEVNEQFF. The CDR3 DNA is TGCAGTGCTAGACCCCTAGCTGAGGTAAATGAGCAGTTCTTC.

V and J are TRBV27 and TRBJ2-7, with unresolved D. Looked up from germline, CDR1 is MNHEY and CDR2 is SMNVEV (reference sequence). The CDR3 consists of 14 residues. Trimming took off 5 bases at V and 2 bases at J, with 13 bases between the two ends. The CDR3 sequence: CASSPWLEAYEQYF. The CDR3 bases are TGTGCCAGCAGTCCCTGGTTAGAAGCCTACGAGCAGTACTTC.

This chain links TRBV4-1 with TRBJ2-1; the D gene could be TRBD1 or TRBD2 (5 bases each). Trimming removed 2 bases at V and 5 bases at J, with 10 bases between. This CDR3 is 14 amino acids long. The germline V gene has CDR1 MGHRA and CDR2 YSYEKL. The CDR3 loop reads CASSQTGTHNEQFF. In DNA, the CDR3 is TGCGCCAGCAGCCAAACCGGGACCCACAATGAGCAGTTCTTC.

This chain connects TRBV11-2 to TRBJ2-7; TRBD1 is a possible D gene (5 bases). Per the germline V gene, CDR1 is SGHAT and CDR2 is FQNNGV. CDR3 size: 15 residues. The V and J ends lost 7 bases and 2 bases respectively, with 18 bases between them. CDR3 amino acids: CASTPAGQETYEQYF. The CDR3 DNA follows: TGTGCCAGCACCCCAGCAGGGCAGGAAACCTACGAGCAGTACTTC.

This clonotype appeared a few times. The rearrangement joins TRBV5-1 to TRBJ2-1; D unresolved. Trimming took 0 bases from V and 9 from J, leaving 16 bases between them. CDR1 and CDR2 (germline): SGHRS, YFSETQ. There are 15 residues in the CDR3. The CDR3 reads CASSLEDSQRSEQFF. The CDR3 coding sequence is TGCGCCAGCAGCTTGGAAGACTCCCAAAGGTCTGAGCAGTTCTTC.

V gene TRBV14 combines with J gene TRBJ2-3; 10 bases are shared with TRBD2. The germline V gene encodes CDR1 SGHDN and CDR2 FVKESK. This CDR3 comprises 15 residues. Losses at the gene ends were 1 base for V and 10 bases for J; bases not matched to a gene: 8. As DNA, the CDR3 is TGTGCCAGCAGCCAAGTACGGCTAGCGGGGGATTCGCAGTATTTT. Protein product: CASSQVRLAGDSQYF.

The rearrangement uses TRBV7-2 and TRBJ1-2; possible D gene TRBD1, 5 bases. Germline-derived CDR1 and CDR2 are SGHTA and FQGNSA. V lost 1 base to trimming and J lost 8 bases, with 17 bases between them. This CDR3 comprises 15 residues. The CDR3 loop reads CASSLGSQGKNGYTF. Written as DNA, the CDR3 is TGTGCCAGCAGCTTAGGCAGTCAGGGTAAAAACGGCTACACCTTC.

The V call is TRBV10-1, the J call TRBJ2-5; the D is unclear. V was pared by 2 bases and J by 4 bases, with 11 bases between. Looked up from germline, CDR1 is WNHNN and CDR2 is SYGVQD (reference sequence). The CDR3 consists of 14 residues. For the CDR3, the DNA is TGCGCCAGCAGTGAGCGTCCCCAACGAGAGACCCAGTACTTC. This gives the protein CASSERPQRETQYF.

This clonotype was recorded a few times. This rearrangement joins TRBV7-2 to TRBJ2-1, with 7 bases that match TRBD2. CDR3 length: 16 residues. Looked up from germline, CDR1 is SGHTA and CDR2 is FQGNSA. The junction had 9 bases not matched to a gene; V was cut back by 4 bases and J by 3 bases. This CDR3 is CASSWGYGLDYNEQFF. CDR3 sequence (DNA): TGTGCCAGCAGCTGGGGTTATGGACTAGACTACAATGAGCAGTTCTTC.

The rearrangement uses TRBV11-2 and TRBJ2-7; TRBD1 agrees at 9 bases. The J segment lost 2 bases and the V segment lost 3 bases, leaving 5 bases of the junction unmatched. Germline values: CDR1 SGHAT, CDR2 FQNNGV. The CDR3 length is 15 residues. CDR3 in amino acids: CASSFLGQGAYEQYF. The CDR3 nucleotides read TGTGCCAGCAGCTTTCTGGGACAGGGCGCCTACGAGCAGTACTTC.

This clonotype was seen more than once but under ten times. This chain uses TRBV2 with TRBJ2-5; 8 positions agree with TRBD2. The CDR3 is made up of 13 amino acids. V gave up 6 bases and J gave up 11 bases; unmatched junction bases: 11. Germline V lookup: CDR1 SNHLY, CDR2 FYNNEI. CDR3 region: CASRVAGWVEQYF. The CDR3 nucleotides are TGTGCCAGCAGGGTAGCGGGATGGGTTGAGCAGTACTTC.

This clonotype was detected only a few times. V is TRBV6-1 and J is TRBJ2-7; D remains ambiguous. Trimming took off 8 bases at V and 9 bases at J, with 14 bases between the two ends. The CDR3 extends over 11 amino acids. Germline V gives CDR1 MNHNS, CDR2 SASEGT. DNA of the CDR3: TGTGCCAGCGGAATCACCAAGACGCAGTACTTC. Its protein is CASGITKTQYF.

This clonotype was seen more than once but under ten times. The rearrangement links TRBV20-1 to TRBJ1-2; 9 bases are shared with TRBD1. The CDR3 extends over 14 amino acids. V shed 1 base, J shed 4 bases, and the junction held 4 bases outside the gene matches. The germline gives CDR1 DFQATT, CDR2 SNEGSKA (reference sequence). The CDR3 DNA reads TGCAGTGCTAGAGGGACAGGGGTCGGCTATGGCTACACCTTC. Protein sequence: CSARGTGVGYGYTF.

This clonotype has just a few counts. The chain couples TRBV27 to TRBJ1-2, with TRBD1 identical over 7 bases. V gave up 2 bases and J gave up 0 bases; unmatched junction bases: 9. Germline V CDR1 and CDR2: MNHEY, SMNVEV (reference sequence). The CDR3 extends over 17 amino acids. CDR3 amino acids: CASSLNFGTVTNYGYTF. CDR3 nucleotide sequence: TGTGCCAGCAGTTTAAATTTCGGGACAGTGACTAACTATGGCTACACCTTC.

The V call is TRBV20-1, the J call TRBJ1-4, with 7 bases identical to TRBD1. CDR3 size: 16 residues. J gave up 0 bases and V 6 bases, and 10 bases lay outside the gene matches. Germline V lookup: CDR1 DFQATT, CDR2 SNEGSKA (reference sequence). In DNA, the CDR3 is TGCAGTGCCCTCGGGACAGCGAGTACAACTAATGAAAAACTGTTTTTT. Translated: CSALGTASTTNEKLFF.

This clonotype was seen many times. CDR3 protein: CASSPGQGVRYTF. Written as DNA, the CDR3 is TGTGCCAGCAGTCCGGGACAGGGGGTACGCTACACCTTC. The genes are TRBV12-3 or TRBV12-4 and TRBJ1-2, with 11 nucleotides matching TRBD1. Trimming at V came to 5 bases and at J to 9 bases, leaving 5 bases not matched to a gene. The CDR3 spans 13 residues.

The CDR3 loop is CASSSWEDSYNEQFF. For the CDR3, the DNA is TGCGCCAGCAGCTCCTGGGAGGACTCCTACAATGAGCAGTTCTTC. The rearrangement joins TRBV5-1 to TRBJ2-1, with D perhaps TRBD2 (6 bases). Germline assignment: CDR1 SGHRS and CDR2 YFSETQ. V gave up 3 bases and J gave up 0 bases, with 10 bases separating them. The CDR3 is 15 residues long.

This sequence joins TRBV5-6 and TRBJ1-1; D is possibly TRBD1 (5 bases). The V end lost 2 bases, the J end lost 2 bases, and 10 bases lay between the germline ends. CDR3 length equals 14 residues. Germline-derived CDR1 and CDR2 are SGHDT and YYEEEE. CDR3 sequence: CASSFWGSNTEAFF. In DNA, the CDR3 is TGTGCCAGCAGCTTTTGGGGCTCTAACACTGAAGCTTTCTTT.

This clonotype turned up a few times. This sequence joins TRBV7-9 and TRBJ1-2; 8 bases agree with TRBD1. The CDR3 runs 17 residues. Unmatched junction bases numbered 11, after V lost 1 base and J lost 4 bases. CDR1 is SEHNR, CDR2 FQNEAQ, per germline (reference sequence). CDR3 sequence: CASSLVGGTGVIYGYTF. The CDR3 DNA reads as TGTGCCAGCAGCTTAGTAGGGGGGACAGGCGTTATCTATGGCTACACCTTC. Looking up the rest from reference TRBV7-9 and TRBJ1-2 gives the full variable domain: DTGVSQNPRHKITKRGQNVTFRCDPISEHNRLYWYRQTLGQGPEFLTYFQNEAQLEKSRLLSDRFSAERPKGSFSTLEIQRTEQGDSAMYLCASSLVGGTGVIYGYTFGSGTRLTVV.

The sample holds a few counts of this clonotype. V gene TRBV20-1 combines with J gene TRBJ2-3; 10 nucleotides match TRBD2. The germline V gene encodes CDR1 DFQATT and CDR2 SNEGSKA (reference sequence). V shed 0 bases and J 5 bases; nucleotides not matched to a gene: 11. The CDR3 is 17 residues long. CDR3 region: CSARDQGSGRGKDTQYF. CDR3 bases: TGCAGTGCTAGAGATCAAGGAAGCGGGAGGGGGAAAGATACGCAGTATTTT.